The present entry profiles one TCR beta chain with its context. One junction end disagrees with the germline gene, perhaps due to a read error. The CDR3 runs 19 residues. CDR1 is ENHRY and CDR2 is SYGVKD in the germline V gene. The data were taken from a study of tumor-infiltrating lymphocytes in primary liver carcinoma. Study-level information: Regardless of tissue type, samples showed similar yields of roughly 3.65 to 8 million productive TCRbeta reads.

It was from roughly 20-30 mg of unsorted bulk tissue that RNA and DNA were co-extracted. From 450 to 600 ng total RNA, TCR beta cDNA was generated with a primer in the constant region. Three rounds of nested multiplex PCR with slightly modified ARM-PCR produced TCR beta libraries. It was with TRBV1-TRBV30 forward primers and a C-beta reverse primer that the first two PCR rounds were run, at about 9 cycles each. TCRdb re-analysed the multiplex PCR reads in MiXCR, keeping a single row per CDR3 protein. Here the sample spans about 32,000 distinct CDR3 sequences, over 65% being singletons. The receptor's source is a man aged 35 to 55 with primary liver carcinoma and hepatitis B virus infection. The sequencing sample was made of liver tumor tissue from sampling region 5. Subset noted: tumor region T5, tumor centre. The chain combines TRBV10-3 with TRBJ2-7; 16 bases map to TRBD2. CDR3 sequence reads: CAIVKRSGLAGGFSYEQYF. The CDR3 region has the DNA TGTGCCATCGTCAAACGATCGGGACTAGCGGGAGGGTTCTCCTATGAGCAGTACTTC.